This T cell receptor (beta chain) was identified during a study of T cells in Graves' hyperthyroidism and ophthalmopathy. Study results and caveats: Ophthalmopathy, which appeared later, was predicted by the model a median about 6 months before onset.

There were TCR beta CDR3 regions amplified from RNA transcripts. RT-PCR in the first round (using the HTBI primer set) targeted the TCR CDR3. TCRdb fed the multiplex PCR reads into MiXCR, producing one record per CDR3 protein. The sample has under 350,000 distinct CDR3 sequences, around a sixth seen once; the top ten hold 49%. A few counts support this clonotype. Its target is not known. The germline V gene has CDR1 MNHNS and CDR2 SASEGT. J lost 0 bases, V lost 3 bases, and 4 bases had no gene match. This CDR3 has 17 residues. This chain connects TRBV6-1 to TRBJ1-6; 8 bases agree with TRBD1. The TCR sequence derives from a woman aged 50 to 60 with Graves' hyperthyroidism. Sequencing was done on a sample of blood. The CDR3, as DNA: TGTGCCAGCAGTGATGACAGGGGACGCTCCTATAATTCACCCCTCCACTTT. Translation gives CASSDDRGRSYNSPLHF.